This is a list of T cell receptor beta chains from one sample in a study of blood T cell repertoires in COVID-19. Clones were sequenced by immunoSEQ multiplex PCR, and TCRdb holds only the in-frame ones, with some missing. This sample has under 300,000 clones, with over 80% found just once. Sequenced material: PBMCs or T cells enriched from blood (not recorded which). All receptors come from a woman between 18 and 30 years old who had recovered from COVID-19. The CDR3 runs from the conserved cysteine through the conserved F or W. A D gene is named only where the DNA matches it firmly. A row's size may be missing; if present it is once, few, many or a size class.

J: TRBJ1-1
size: once
D: .
V: TRBV2
length: 14
DNA: TGTGCCAACACGCTCGGGACAAGGAACACTGAAGCTTTCTTT
CDR3: CANTLGTRNTEAFF

J: TRBJ2-7
size: .
D: .
V: TRBV24-1
length: 11
DNA: TGTGCCACGACAGCGGGCGACGAGCAGTACTTC
CDR3: CATTAGDEQYF

J: TRBJ1-2
size: .
D: .
V: TRBV6-5
length: 14
DNA: TGTGCCAGCAGTTACTCCCAGGGGATCTATGGCTACACCTTC
CDR3: CASSYSQGIYGYTF

J: TRBJ2-2
size: .
D: .
V: TRBV25-1
length: 15
DNA: TGTGCCAGCAGTGAATTTAATAGTGACACCGGGGAGCTGTTTTTT
CDR3: CASSEFNSDTGELFF

J: TRBJ1-3
size: .
D: TRBD1
V: TRBV4-2
length: 14
DNA: TGTGCCAGCAGGGGACAGGGAGGAGGAAACACCATATATTTT
CDR3: CASRGQGGGNTIYF

J: TRBJ2-2
size: .
D: .
V: TRBV15
length: 15
DNA: TGTGCCACCAGCAGAGAGGGCCCAAGGACCGGGGAGCTGTTTTTT
CDR3: CATSREGPRTGELFF

J: TRBJ2-7
size: few
D: .
V: TRBV3-1/TRBV3-2
length: 14
DNA: TGTGCCAGCAGCTATCCCCACCCTAGCGCTCCTCAGTACTTC
CDR3: CASSYPHPSAPQYF

J: TRBJ2-1
size: .
D: TRBD1
V: TRBV2
length: 18
DNA: TGTGCCAGCAGAAGGACAGGGGGCCTCCCTACACTCGTCGATGAGCAGTTCTTC
CDR3: CASRRTGGLPTLVDEQFF

J: TRBJ1-2
size: .
D: .
V: TRBV9
length: 14
DNA: TGTGCCAGCAGTGATACAGGGCCTAACTATGGCTACACCTTC
CDR3: CASSDTGPNYGYTF

J: TRBJ2-7
size: .
D: .
V: TRBV7-9
length: 11
DNA: TGTGCCAGCAGCTCGGGTCCCTGGCAGTACTTC
CDR3: CASSSGPWQYF

J: TRBJ1-1
size: .
D: .
V: TRBV7-3
length: 13
DNA: TGTGCCAGCAGCTTCAGCGTGAACACTGAAGCTTTCTTT
CDR3: CASSFSVNTEAFF

J: TRBJ1-4
size: .
D: TRBD1
V: TRBV5-1
length: 15
DNA: TGCGCCAGCAGCTTAACCGGGACAGCTAATGAAAAACTGTTTTTT
CDR3: CASSLTGTANEKLFF

J: TRBJ2-2
size: .
D: .
V: TRBV6-6
length: 14
DNA: TGTGCCAGCTTTAAGGGGTTGAACACCGGGGAGCTGTTTTTT
CDR3: CASFKGLNTGELFF

J: TRBJ2-1
size: .
D: TRBD1
V: TRBV28
length: 12
DNA: TGTGCCAGCAGTTCCCCAGACAGGGGGGGGTTCTTC
CDR3: CASSSPDRGGFF

J: TRBJ2-3
size: .
D: TRBD1
V: TRBV3-1/TRBV3-2
length: 13
DNA: TGTGCCAGCAGCCGGGGACAGCGCTATACGCAGTATTTT
CDR3: CASSRGQRYTQYF

J: TRBJ1-5
size: .
D: .
V: TRBV14
length: 14
DNA: TGTGCCAGCAGCCGAATGGGACAACATCAGCCCCAGCATTTT
CDR3: CASSRMGQHQPQHF

J: TRBJ1-1
size: .
D: .
V: TRBV5-1
length: 15
DNA: TGCGCCAGCAGCTCGGGGACTACATCACCCACTGAAGCTTTCTTT
CDR3: CASSSGTTSPTEAFF

J: TRBJ1-2
size: .
D: .
V: TRBV4-1
length: 16
DNA: TGCGCCAGCAGCCAAGATCTAGCCGGACAGAACTATGGCTACACCTTC
CDR3: CASSQDLAGQNYGYTF

J: TRBJ2-5
size: .
D: TRBD2
V: TRBV6-2/TRBV6-3
length: 15
DNA: TGTGCCAGCAGTTTGACTAGCGGGGGGGCAGAGACCCAGTACTTC
CDR3: CASSLTSGGAETQYF

J: TRBJ1-6
size: .
D: .
V: TRBV7-6
length: 16
DNA: TGTGCCAGCAGCGTCACAGCAGAACCTCATAATTCACCCCTCCACTTT
CDR3: CASSVTAEPHNSPLHF

J: TRBJ1-4
size: .
D: TRBD1
V: TRBV2
length: 16
DNA: TGTGCCAGCAGTGACGATATAGGACAGGGAGGTGGAAAACTGTTTTTT
CDR3: CASSDDIGQGGGKLFF

J: TRBJ1-1
size: .
D: TRBD1
V: TRBV5-1
length: 15
DNA: TGCGCCAGCAGCTTGTCGACAGGGTCGGGAACTGAAGCTTTCTTT
CDR3: CASSLSTGSGTEAFF

J: TRBJ1-3
size: .
D: .
V: TRBV4-1
length: 16
DNA: TGCGCCAGCAGTTCCTTCACAGGGCCAAGGGGAAACACCATATATTTT
CDR3: CASSSFTGPRGNTIYF

J: TRBJ1-1
size: .
D: .
V: TRBV18
length: 13
DNA: TGTGCCAGCTCACGAAATAGGAACACTGAAGCTTTCTTT
CDR3: CASSRNRNTEAFF

J: TRBJ2-7
size: .
D: .
V: TRBV9
length: 14
DNA: TGTGCCAGCAGCGTAGCTCCCAGAACCTACGAGCAGTACTTC
CDR3: CASSVAPRTYEQYF

J: TRBJ2-7
size: .
D: TRBD2
V: TRBV6-5
length: 15
DNA: TGTGCCAGCAGCTCCCGGACTAGGGGAGGCTACGAGCAGTACTTC
CDR3: CASSSRTRGGYEQYF

J: TRBJ2-3
size: .
D: .
V: TRBV7-2
length: 15
DNA: TGTGCCAGCCGCCGTAGGGGGAGGGCCCAAGATACGCAGTATTTT
CDR3: CASRRRGRAQDTQYF

J: TRBJ1-1
size: .
D: TRBD1
V: TRBV14
length: 18
DNA: TGTGCCAGCAGCCAAGATGAGAAGGCAGGGGGTCAGAACACTGAAGCTTTCTTT
CDR3: CASSQDEKAGGQNTEAFF

J: TRBJ2-6
size: .
D: TRBD1
V: TRBV7-9
length: 13
DNA: TGTGCCAGCAGCATCCGGACAGGGAGCGAAGAGACTTTC
CDR3: CASSIRTGSEETF

J: TRBJ1-2
size: .
D: .
V: TRBV11-2
length: 12
DNA: TGTGCCAGCAGCGACGGGGTCTATGGCTACACCTTC
CDR3: CASSDGVYGYTF

J: TRBJ2-7
size: .
D: TRBD1
V: TRBV7-9
length: 12
DNA: TGTGCCAGCAGCTTTAACAGGGGCGAGCAGTACTTC
CDR3: CASSFNRGEQYF

J: TRBJ2-3
size: few
D: .
V: TRBV20-1
length: 15
DNA: TGCAGTGCTAGTCGTCAGGCTTCTAGCACAGATACGCAGTATTTT
CDR3: CSASRQASSTDTQYF

J: TRBJ1-2
size: .
D: TRBD1
V: TRBV19
length: 17
DNA: TGTGCCAGTAGACCCGGGACAGGGAAGGGGGAGAACTATGGCTACACCTTC
CDR3: CASRPGTGKGENYGYTF

J: TRBJ1-3
size: .
D: .
V: TRBV18
length: 17
DNA: TGTGCCAGCTCGGGGCCAGCAGCACTTTTCTCTGGAAACACCATATATTTT
CDR3: CASSGPAALFSGNTIYF

J: TRBJ1-2
size: .
D: .
V: TRBV28
length: 19
DNA: TGTGCCAGCAGTTTTTTAGGGGCGCTAGACAAGTGGTCTAACTATGGCTACACCTTC
CDR3: CASSFLGALDKWSNYGYTF

J: TRBJ1-2
size: .
D: TRBD1
V: TRBV27
length: 15
DNA: TGTGCCAGCAGTTTTGACAGGGCCTCGAGCTATGGCTACACCTTC
CDR3: CASSFDRASSYGYTF

J: TRBJ2-2
size: .
D: .
V: TRBV7-2
length: 13
DNA: TGTGCCAGCAGCTTAGTCCAGGCCGGGGAGCTGTTTTTT
CDR3: CASSLVQAGELFF

J: TRBJ2-7
size: .
D: TRBD2
V: TRBV12-3/TRBV12-4
length: 12
DNA: TGTGCCAGCAGTTTATTAGCGGGAGAGCAGTACTTC
CDR3: CASSLLAGEQYF

J: TRBJ2-3
size: .
D: TRBD2
V: TRBV5-4
length: 14
DNA: TGTGCCAGCAGCCCTAGCGGGACCACAGATACGCAGTATTTT
CDR3: CASSPSGTTDTQYF

J: TRBJ1-4
size: .
D: TRBD1
V: TRBV3-1/TRBV3-2
length: 17
DNA: TGTGCCAGCAGCCAATCTCGACGACAGGGTTTTAATGAAAAACTGTTTTTT
CDR3: CASSQSRRQGFNEKLFF

J: TRBJ2-1
size: .
D: TRBD1
V: TRBV7-2
length: 17
DNA: TGTGCCAGCAGCTTAATCAGGACAGGAAGCTCCTACAATGAGCAGTTCTTC
CDR3: CASSLIRTGSSYNEQFF

J: TRBJ2-7
size: .
D: .
V: TRBV27
length: 15
DNA: TGTGCCAGCAGTTTAAGGGGGACCCCGACCTACGAGCAGTACTTC
CDR3: CASSLRGTPTYEQYF

J: TRBJ1-4
size: few
D: .
V: TRBV27
length: 15
DNA: TGTGCCAGCAGTCCCGGGGGGGTGTGGCATGAAAAACTGTTTTTT
CDR3: CASSPGGVWHEKLFF

J: TRBJ1-4
size: .
D: TRBD1
V: TRBV4-2
length: 16
DNA: TGTGCCAGCAGCCAAGAAGCCGGGACAGGGGTAGAAAAACTGTTTTTT
CDR3: CASSQEAGTGVEKLFF

J: TRBJ2-5
size: once
D: TRBD2
V: TRBV24-1
length: 19
DNA: TGTGCCACCAGTGATTCCGGAAGGACTAGCGGGAGCGGAGGTGAGACCCAGTACTTC
CDR3: CATSDSGRTSGSGGETQYF

J: TRBJ1-3
size: .
D: TRBD1
V: TRBV7-8
length: 17
DNA: TGTGCCAGCAGCTTAACGGACAGGGGGCTTGCGGGAAACACCATATATTTT
CDR3: CASSLTDRGLAGNTIYF

J: TRBJ1-5
size: .
D: TRBD1
V: TRBV7-8
length: 15
DNA: TGTGCCAGCAGCTCGGACAGGGCAGTGAATCAGCCCCAGCATTTT
CDR3: CASSSDRAVNQPQHF

J: TRBJ2-1
size: once
D: .
V: TRBV12-3/TRBV12-4
length: 12
DNA: TGTGCCAGCACCGGACCCGAGGGTGAGCAGTTCTTC
CDR3: CASTGPEGEQFF

J: TRBJ1-6
size: .
D: .
V: TRBV7-2
length: 16
DNA: TGTGCCAGCAGCTTAAACGGCGGGGTCAATAATTCACCCCTCCACTTT
CDR3: CASSLNGGVNNSPLHF

J: TRBJ2-7
size: .
D: TRBD1
V: TRBV5-1
length: 14
DNA: TGCGCCAGCAGCGGGGGACAGGGCAGTTACGAGCAGTACTTC
CDR3: CASSGGQGSYEQYF

J: TRBJ1-6
size: .
D: .
V: TRBV6-1
length: 14
DNA: TGTGCCAGCAGTGAGGAGCCAACTGTTTCACCCCTCCACTTT
CDR3: CASSEEPTVSPLHF

J: TRBJ2-6
size: .
D: .
V: TRBV19
length: 16
DNA: TGTGCCAGTAGTATAGACAGAAACTCTGGGGCCAACGTCCTGACTTTC
CDR3: CASSIDRNSGANVLTF

J: TRBJ2-1
size: many
D: TRBD1
V: TRBV6-6
length: 15
DNA: TGTGCCAGCAGTTACGAACAGGGGACAGGCAATGAGCAGTTCTTC
CDR3: CASSYEQGTGNEQFF

J: TRBJ2-3
size: .
D: .
V: TRBV7-8
length: 15
DNA: TGTGCCAGCAGCCCCTCGGAGAAACCCACAGATACGCAGTATTTT
CDR3: CASSPSEKPTDTQYF

J: TRBJ1-3
size: .
D: .
V: TRBV5-1
length: 20
DNA: TGCGCCAGCAGCTTCGGGGTTCCGGACGGCGTCAAAGAATATAGAAACACCATATATTTT
CDR3: CASSFGVPDGVKEYRNTIYF